These T cell receptor beta chains were read from a single sample in a study of monozygotic twins with cystic fibrosis. The repertoire was sequenced with immunoSEQ multiplex PCR; TCRdb's copy has only in-frame clones and lacks some. The sample shows around 20,000 clones, around nine tenths of them seen only once. The sequenced material came from blood. These receptors all stem from a woman in her 30s with cystic fibrosis. Both conserved end residues are trimmed from each CDR3. The D gene is left open where the match is weak. Clone size, where shown, is once, few, many, or a class for clones that have expanded.

ASSALGAEFYGYT | TRBV9 | NA | TRBJ1-2 | NA
ASSRRSGGELF | TRBV19 | NA | TRBJ2-2 | NA
ASNQGVTDTQY | TRBV9 | NA | TRBJ2-3 | NA
ASSPAGGVYEQY | TRBV6-5 | NA | TRBJ2-7 | TRBD2
ASRGGTLYEQY | TRBV5-6 | NA | TRBJ2-7 | NA
ASSLSRTSGNTIY | TRBV5-1 | once | TRBJ1-3 | NA
ASSPGPSYEQY | TRBV7-7 | few | TRBJ2-7 | NA
ASSHSAGMFYEQY | TRBV4-1 | NA | TRBJ2-7 | NA
ASSLGAKGPGELF | TRBV7-2 | NA | TRBJ2-2 | NA
ATKIRPGQAGEKLF | TRBV19 | NA | TRBJ1-4 | NA
ASSPPAASGNTIY | TRBV18 | NA | TRBJ1-3 | NA
ASTYEGALEKLF | TRBV6-5 | NA | TRBJ1-4 | TRBD1
ASRRTEGQGYEQY | TRBV6-6 | once | TRBJ2-7 | TRBD1
ASTLTGGTGDTQY | TRBV6-5 | NA | TRBJ2-3 | TRBD1
ASSYRENEKLF | TRBV5-8 | NA | TRBJ1-4 | NA
ASSEPGHYGYT | TRBV6-1 | NA | TRBJ1-2 | NA
ASSQLAGGLETQY | TRBV4-1 | NA | TRBJ2-5 | TRBD2
ASSPYLEAF | TRBV7-9 | few | TRBJ1-1 | NA
TSSQEKGSGGLSEQF | TRBV1 | NA | TRBJ2-1 | NA
ASSPGQGNSPLH | TRBV18 | NA | TRBJ1-6 | TRBD1
ASSFGTQEYTGELF | TRBV5-1 | NA | TRBJ2-2 | NA
ASSWDRANTEAF | TRBV19 | NA | TRBJ1-1 | TRBD1
ASSTGMNTGELF | TRBV6-5 | NA | TRBJ2-2 | TRBD1
ASSLGLVTGGRNTEAF | TRBV7-8 | NA | TRBJ1-1 | TRBD1
ASVGISDISPLH | TRBV2 | few | TRBJ1-6 | NA
ASMQGVEPQH | TRBV6-1 | NA | TRBJ1-5 | TRBD1
ASRAGPTGELF | TRBV6-1 | NA | TRBJ2-2 | NA
ASSEAGNYGYT | TRBV6-1 | NA | TRBJ1-2 | NA
ASSPRTGADTQY | TRBV7-9 | NA | TRBJ2-3 | TRBD1
ASSLRGGAVYGYT | TRBV28 | NA | TRBJ1-2 | NA
SFGQGNRYEQY | TRBV29-1 | NA | TRBJ2-7 | TRBD1
ASSLGSRDRPYEQY | TRBV28 | NA | TRBJ2-7 | TRBD1
ASRPTGIGGDTQY | TRBV7-8 | NA | TRBJ2-3 | NA
ASSLGGSTEAF | TRBV7-9 | NA | TRBJ1-1 | NA
ASRPSDSIGTQY | TRBV6-5 | NA | TRBJ2-5 | NA
ASSHPQGVQPQH | TRBV7-2 | NA | TRBJ1-5 | NA
ASSDTEGVTGELF | TRBV6-1 | few | TRBJ2-2 | NA
ASSDPRDSVLNTEAF | TRBV6-4 | NA | TRBJ1-1 | TRBD1
ASSFTHTGGLHYGYT | TRBV7-8 | NA | TRBJ1-2 | TRBD1
ASSLDGRNEQF | TRBV5-1 | NA | TRBJ2-1 | NA
ASSLSLGDTIY | TRBV5-1 | NA | TRBJ1-3 | NA
ASSYSGGLKTQY | TRBV6-5 | once | TRBJ2-5 | TRBD1
AWSRMAPKTQY | TRBV30 | NA | TRBJ2-5 | NA
ASSVQRGDEQY | TRBV6-1 | NA | TRBJ2-7 | NA
ASSLVDRGRETQY | TRBV7-6 | NA | TRBJ2-5 | TRBD1
ASSQGLASSYNEQF | TRBV4-2 | NA | TRBJ2-1 | TRBD2
ASSIQGRSYGYT | TRBV19 | NA | TRBJ1-2 | NA
ASGKGTEAF | TRBV10-2 | few | TRBJ1-1 | NA
ASRSGQVLIPEAF | TRBV6-1 | few | TRBJ1-1 | TRBD1
ASSVRNGYT | TRBV10-1 | few | TRBJ1-2 | NA
ASSWILGDNEQF | TRBV5-1 | NA | TRBJ2-1 | NA